The rows below give T cell receptor beta chains drawn from one sample of a study of T cell repertoires in cytomegalovirus infection. TCRdb re-called the reads with MiXCR, one entry per CDR3 protein. The sample records 250,000 or so distinct CDR3 sequences, about a sixth being singletons. The sample was CD8+ T cells from PBMCs. The receptors derive from a human donor in good health (CMV status not recorded). Some clones in this sample may be carry-over from other donors' samples. Each CDR3 is given with its conserved first and last residue. D genes are given only for firm matches. The listing skips clone size in some rows; elsewhere it reads once, few, many or a size class.

v_call	j_call	clone_size	d_call	cdr3_nt	cdr3_aa
TRBV4-1	TRBJ2-3	-	-	TGCGCCAGCAGCCAAGAAGTCCGGGATTGGGATACGCAGTATTTT	CASSQEVRDWDTQYF
TRBV25-1	TRBJ1-5	-	-	TGTGCCAGCAGTGAGGGGGGGACCGTACCCCAGCATTTT	CASSEGGTVPQHF
TRBV7-6	TRBJ1-2	many	-	TGTGCCAGCAGCTTAGCCCAGGACGCCCCACCCAGGGTCTCTGGCTACACCTTC	CASSLAQDAPPRVSGYTF
TRBV7-8	TRBJ1-3	many	-	TGTGCCAGCAGCTTATGGGCGACCGACAGCTCTGGAAACACCATATATTTT	CASSLWATDSSGNTIYF
TRBV28	TRBJ1-6	-	TRBD1	TGTGCCAGCAGCCACCCTCGCTCCCGGGACAGGGGCTATAATTCACCCCTCCACTTT	CASSHPRSRDRGYNSPLHF
TRBV12-3/TRBV12-4	TRBJ1-4	many	-	TGTGCCAGCAATGCCGGGGATGAAAAACTGTTTTTT	CASNAGDEKLFF
TRBV7-6	TRBJ2-1	-	-	TGTGCCAGCAGCACAAGAATTGGGGGCACCACGGGGAATGAGCAGTTCTTC	CASSTRIGGTTGNEQFF
TRBV5-1	TRBJ1-1	many	-	TGCGCCAGCAGCCTGGGAGGAGGGCAGGGGGAAGCTTTCTTT	CASSLGGGQGEAFF
TRBV7-8	TRBJ1-1	-	TRBD1	TGTGCCAGCAGCAAATCGACAGGGGCGAACACTGAAGCTTTCTTT	CASSKSTGANTEAFF
TRBV7-9	TRBJ2-1	many	TRBD2	TGTGCCAGCAGCGAAACGACTAGCGGGGGGGCCGATGAGCAGTTCTTC	CASSETTSGGADEQFF
TRBV27	TRBJ1-5	few	-	TGTGCCAGCAGTTATTGGGTGGGTCAGCCCCAGCATTTT	CASSYWVGQPQHF
TRBV12-5	TRBJ2-1	many	TRBD2	TGTGCTAGTGGTTTGGCCTCACTAGCGGGGGAGTTCTTC	CASGLASLAGEFF
TRBV27	TRBJ1-1	many	-	TGTGCCAGCAGTTTATCGGAAAGAGTGAACACTGAAGCTTTCTTT	CASSLSERVNTEAFF
TRBV6-1	TRBJ2-2	many	TRBD2	TGTGCCAGCAGTGCCCGTAGCGGGGGGCCTACCGGGGAGCTGTTTTTT	CASSARSGGPTGELFF
TRBV19	TRBJ1-5	few	-	TGTGCCAGTAGTATGTACGGGGGTACCCATCAGCCCCAGCATTTT	CASSMYGGTHQPQHF
TRBV7-2	TRBJ2-3	many	-	TGTGCCAGCAGCCGGTGGGCGGGCACAGATACGCAGTATTTT	CASSRWAGTDTQYF
TRBV27	TRBJ2-1	few	TRBD2	TGTGCCAGCAGTTTGACTAGCGGGGGGGCCGGTGAGCAGTTCTTC	CASSLTSGGAGEQFF
TRBV19	TRBJ2-1	-	-	TGTGCCAGCACGGGGGCCTACAATGAGCAGTTCTTC	CASTGAYNEQFF
TRBV5-1	TRBJ2-5	-	TRBD1	TGCGCCAGCAGCTTTCAGGGGGCAGAGGAGACCCAGTACTTC	CASSFQGAEETQYF
TRBV5-4	TRBJ2-1	-	-	TGTGCCAGCATGGGTGGGGGGGCAAATGAGCAGTTCTTC	CASMGGGANEQFF
TRBV20-1	TRBJ2-1	few	-	TGCAGTGCTAGAGATCTAGAAAGGGTCCACAATGAGCAGTTCTTC	CSARDLERVHNEQFF
TRBV11-2	TRBJ2-7	-	-	TGTGCCAGCAGCCAGGAGGGGGCCTTGGTATACGAGCAGTACTTC	CASSQEGALVYEQYF
TRBV7-6	TRBJ1-1	few	-	TGTGCCAGCAGGACCCCATCGCAAGGGAAGGTGGCTGAAGCTTTCTTT	CASRTPSQGKVAEAFF
TRBV7-9	TRBJ2-3	-	TRBD2	TGTGCCAGCAGCCCATCTAGCGGGGGCACAGATACGCAGTATTTT	CASSPSSGGTDTQYF
TRBV5-5	TRBJ2-4	-	TRBD2	TGTGCCAGCAGCTTAGAGCTAGCGGGGGGGCGGGACATTCAGTACTTC	CASSLELAGGRDIQYF
TRBV5-3	TRBJ2-5	-	-	TGTGCCAGCAGCTGGGGAGGGGGCCCCAGCCGGCAAGAGACCCAGTACTTC	CASSWGGGPSRQETQYF
TRBV19	TRBJ1-2	few	TRBD1	TGTGCCAGTAGGGGACAGGGCGGCTGGGACTATGGCTACACCTTC	CASRGQGGWDYGYTF
TRBV5-6	TRBJ1-6	-	-	TGTGCCAGCAGCCATGTCTGGAGCTCCTATAATTCACCCCTCCACTTT	CASSHVWSSYNSPLHF
TRBV14	TRBJ1-1	few	-	TGTGCCAGCAGTCTTATGGCAAACACTGAAGCTTTCTTT	CASSLMANTEAFF
TRBV7-9	TRBJ2-2	-	-	TGTGCCAGCAGCTTCGGGGGGCGAGGGGAGCTGTTTTTT	CASSFGGRGELFF
TRBV5-1	TRBJ1-2	few	-	TGCGCCAGCAGCTGGGGAGCCGGGACACCTACTAACTATGGCTACACCTTC	CASSWGAGTPTNYGYTF
TRBV12-3/TRBV12-4	TRBJ2-7	many	-	TGTGCCAGCAGTTTTGCGAACGAGCAGTACTTC	CASSFANEQYF
TRBV6-6	TRBJ1-5	many	-	TGTGCCAGCAGGAAACAGGGTTCTCAGCCCCAGCATTTT	CASRKQGSQPQHF
TRBV7-9	TRBJ1-4	few	TRBD1	TGTGCCACTGGACAGGGGGCTATAGAAAAACTGTTTTTT	CATGQGAIEKLFF
TRBV6-2/TRBV6-3	TRBJ2-3	-	-	TGTGCCAGTGACGAGGGGTTCAGCACAGATACGCAGTATTTT	CASDEGFSTDTQYF
TRBV27	TRBJ1-1	-	TRBD1	TGTGCCAGCAGTCTGTTCAACAGGGGGAGGGGTGAAGCTTTCTTT	CASSLFNRGRGEAFF
TRBV7-2	TRBJ2-7	many	TRBD1	TGTGCCAGCAGCTTTCGCGGGGACAGGGGGCGGGACGAGCAGTACTTC	CASSFRGDRGRDEQYF
TRBV4-1	TRBJ1-1	-	-	TGCGCAACCAGTCGGGGGACCGGGAACACTGAAGCTTTCTTT	CATSRGTGNTEAFF
TRBV20-1	TRBJ2-3	-	-	TGCAGTGCTAGAGATCCAACGCATCCGATCCGCACAGATACGCAGTATTTT	CSARDPTHPIRTDTQYF
TRBV7-6	TRBJ2-1	-	TRBD2	TGTGCCAGCAGCTTAGTAGCGGGGCGATACAATGAGCAGTTCTTC	CASSLVAGRYNEQFF
TRBV2	TRBJ2-7	few	-	TGTGCCAGCAGGGTGTTGGCAGGCTCCTACGAGCAGTACTTC	CASRVLAGSYEQYF
TRBV12-3/TRBV12-4	TRBJ2-3	many	-	TGTGCCAGCAGTAAGGTGGGAGTTACAGATACGCAGTATTTT	CASSKVGVTDTQYF
TRBV6-2/TRBV6-3	TRBJ2-4	-	TRBD1	TGTGCCAGCAGTCCCGTAGAGACAGGGCCTCAAAACATTCAGTACTTC	CASSPVETGPQNIQYF
TRBV7-9	TRBJ1-1	many	-	TGTGCCAGCAGCGGGACCGAGGGGGGGCCGGGGTGGACTGAAGCTTTCTTT	CASSGTEGGPGWTEAFF
TRBV28	TRBJ2-2	few	-	TGTGCCAGCAGTCGGACCCTTAGAGACACCGGGGAGCTGTTTTTT	CASSRTLRDTGELFF
TRBV13	TRBJ1-1	few	-	TGTGCCAGCAGCACCTGGACAGCGGGTGAAGCTTTCTTT	CASSTWTAGEAFF
TRBV7-9	TRBJ2-1	-	TRBD1	TGTGCCAGCAGCTCAGGGACAGGCGACAATGAGCAGTTCTTC	CASSSGTGDNEQFF
TRBV7-2	TRBJ1-6	-	TRBD1	TGTGCCAGCAGCTACTCCGAACCGGGACAGGGGGCCAGTCGGGATAATTCACCCCTCCACTTT	CASSYSEPGQGASRDNSPLHF